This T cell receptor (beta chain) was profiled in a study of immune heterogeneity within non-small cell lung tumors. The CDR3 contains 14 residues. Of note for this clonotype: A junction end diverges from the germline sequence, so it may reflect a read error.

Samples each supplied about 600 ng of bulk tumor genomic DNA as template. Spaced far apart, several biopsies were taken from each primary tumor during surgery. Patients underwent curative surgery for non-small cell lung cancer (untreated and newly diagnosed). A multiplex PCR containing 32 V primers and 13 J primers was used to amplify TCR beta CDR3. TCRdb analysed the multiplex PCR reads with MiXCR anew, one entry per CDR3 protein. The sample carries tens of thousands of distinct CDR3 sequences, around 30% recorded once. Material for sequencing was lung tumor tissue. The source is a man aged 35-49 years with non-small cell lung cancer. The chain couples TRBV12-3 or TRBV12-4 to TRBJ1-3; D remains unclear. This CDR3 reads CASSLTTPGNTIFF. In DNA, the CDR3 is TGTGCCAGCAGTTTGACGACCCCTGGAAACACCATTTTTTTT.